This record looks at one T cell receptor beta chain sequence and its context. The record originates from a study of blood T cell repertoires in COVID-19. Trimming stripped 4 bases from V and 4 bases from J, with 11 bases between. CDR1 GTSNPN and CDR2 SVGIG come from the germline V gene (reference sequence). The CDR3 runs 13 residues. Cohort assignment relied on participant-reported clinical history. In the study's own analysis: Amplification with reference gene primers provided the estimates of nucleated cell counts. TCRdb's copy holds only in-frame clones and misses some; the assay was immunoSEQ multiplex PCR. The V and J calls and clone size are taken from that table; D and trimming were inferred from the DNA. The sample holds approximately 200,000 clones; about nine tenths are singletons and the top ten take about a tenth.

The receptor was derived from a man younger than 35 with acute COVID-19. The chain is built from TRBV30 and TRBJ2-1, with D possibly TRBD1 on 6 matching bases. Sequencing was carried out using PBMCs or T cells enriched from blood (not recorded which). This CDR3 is CAWMERGYNEQFF. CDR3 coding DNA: TGTGCCTGGATGGAGAGGGGGTACAATGAGCAGTTCTTC.